This T cell receptor beta chain came from a study of T cells after yellow fever vaccination. At the level of the study: Preparing low-cell-number fractions relied on SMART-Seq v4 Ultra Low Input.

The study's findings and limits: The secondary response was weaker, and its peak arrived faster, on day 5 versus 15. One caveat is that FACS-sorted repertoires could contain abundant clonotypes contaminating from the bulk population.

Germline CDR1 MNHEY, CDR2 SMNVEV (reference sequence). Trimming took 7 bases from V and 4 from J; bases not matched to a gene: 16. This CDR3 comprises 17 residues. Many counts were recorded for this clonotype. The antigen remains unidentified. It was through 5'RACE template switching that TCR cDNA was made, with a universal primer site and UMIs added. TCRdb reanalysed the 5' RACE reads using MiXCR and keeps one entry per CDR3 protein. Of about 150,000 distinct CDR3 sequences in the sample, under 7% were seen once. The chain employs TRBV27 and TRBJ2-7; TRBD2 aligns across 10 bases. This sequence was found in a man between 25 and 39 years old who received the YFV17D yellow fever vaccine. This specimen consisted of CD4+ T cells sorted from PBMCs, obtained 10 days after the yellow fever booster vaccination. CDR3 amino acids: CASKRRAGTSASYEQYF. DNA of the CDR3: TGTGCCAGCAAAAGGAGGGCCGGGACTAGCGCGTCTTACGAGCAGTACTTC.